The 21 T cell receptor beta chains given below trace back to one sample, sequenced in a study of blood T cell repertoires in COVID-19. Sequencing used immunoSEQ multiplex PCR; TCRdb keeps in-frame clones, though not all of them. Here the sample spans fewer than 350,000 clones, around 90% being singletons. The sequenced sample was PBMCs or T cells enriched from blood (not recorded which). These TCRs come from a woman aged 40 to 50 who had recovered from COVID-19.

The chain uses TRBV2 and TRBJ1-2; D ambiguous. The CDR3 is 15 residues long. V was shortened by 8 bases and J by 6 bases, with 22 bases between the two germline ends. CDR1 is SNHLY, CDR2 FYNNEI, per germline. The CDR3 bases are TGTGCCAGCCGAGTGGGAGATTGGGCGCGTGATGGCTACACCTTC. Translation gives CASRVGDWARDGYTF.

This rearrangement joins TRBV2 to TRBJ1-5, with TRBD1 identical over 7 bases. V lost 5 bases to trimming and J lost 2 bases; unmatched junction nucleotides: 3. Germline V gene data show CDR1 as SNHLY and CDR2 as FYNNEI. This CDR3 is built from 14 residues. The CDR3 protein is CASSLGQGNQPQHF. Written as DNA, the CDR3 is TGTGCCAGCAGTCTAGGACAGGGCAATCAGCCCCAGCATTTT.

A note on this clone: This same CDR3 is encoded by further DNA sequences in the sample. V and J are TRBV2 and TRBJ1-2, with 8 positions matching TRBD1. With 4 bases clipped from V and 2 bases from J, the junction kept 0 bases outside the gene matches. This CDR3 has 13 amino acids. The germline gives CDR1 SNHLY, CDR2 FYNNEI. The CDR3 DNA is TGTGCCAGCAGTGGACAGGGGAACTATGGCTACACCTTC. It encodes CASSGQGNYGYTF.

This chain connects TRBV28 to TRBJ1-5; D not certain. Germline CDR1 is MDHEN and CDR2 is SYDVKM. V lost 7 bases to trimming and J lost 6 bases, with 13 bases between them. CDR3 length equals 13 residues. CDR3 protein: CASIDGSGQPQHF. CDR3 bases: TGTGCCAGCATCGACGGGAGTGGTCAGCCCCAGCATTTT.

The chain joins TRBV27 to TRBJ2-1, with D maybe TRBD2 (6 bases). The V and J ends lost 5 bases and 7 bases respectively, with 24 bases between them. The CDR3 is 17 amino acids. Germline CDR1 is MNHEY and CDR2 is SMNVEV (reference sequence). The CDR3: CASSPSGVIAASNEQFF. CDR3 nucleotide sequence: TGTGCCAGCAGTCCCTCCGGGGTGATAGCGGCATCTAATGAGCAGTTCTTC.

V and J are TRBV7-3 and TRBJ1-1, with no clear D. Germline CDR1 is SGHTA and CDR2 is FQGTGA. Trimming stripped 5 bases from V and 1 base from J, with 8 bases between. CDR3 size: 13 residues. The CDR3 loop is CASSRSRNTEAFF. The CDR3 DNA is TGTGCCAGCAGCCGCTCCAGGAACACTGAAGCTTTCTTT.

The V and J genes are TRBV29-1 and TRBJ1-4; 7 positions match TRBD1. CDR3 length: 12 residues. Germline lookup yields CDR1 SQVTM and CDR2 ANQGSEA. V dropped 6 bases and J dropped 7; count of bases not matched to a gene: 5. The chain's CDR3 is CSVYQGGEKLFF. For the CDR3, the DNA is TGCAGCGTATACCAGGGGGGTGAAAAACTGTTTTTT.

V gene TRBV2 combines with J gene TRBJ1-5, with D tentatively TRBD1 (6 bases). CDR3 size: 15 residues. Germline CDR1 reads SNHLY; CDR2 reads FYNNEI. V shed 5 bases and J shed 5 bases, with 16 bases lying between them. The CDR3 region has the DNA TGTGCCAGCAGTTCCCTTACAGGGCGGGATCAGCCCCAGCATTTT. The encoded protein is CASSSLTGRDQPQHF.

In nucleotides, the CDR3 is TGTGCCAGTAGTATACTCGACGCGTACGGGTCAGATACGCAGTATTTT. As protein: CASSILDAYGSDTQYF. The rearrangement links TRBV19 to TRBJ2-3; no firm D call. V was cut by 2 bases and J by 4 bases, with 16 bases left in between. The CDR3 is made up of 16 amino acids. Germline values: CDR1 LNHDA, CDR2 SQIVND (reference sequence).

The V call is TRBV5-1, the J call TRBJ2-1; TRBD2 is a possible D gene (5 bases). CDR1 and CDR2 from the germline V gene are SGHRS and YFSETQ. This CDR3 is 15 amino acids long. Trimming left V 0 bases short and J 1 base short, with 8 bases between. CDR3 loop: CASSLDGGSYNEQFF. DNA of the CDR3: TGCGCCAGCAGCTTGGACGGCGGGTCCTACAATGAGCAGTTCTTC.

The rearrangement joins TRBV3-1 (or the pseudogene TRBV3-2) to TRBJ2-2; TRBD2 might be the D (6 bases). Germline assignment: CDR1 LGHDT and CDR2 YNNKEL (reference sequence). Trimming cost V 0 bases and J 0 bases, with 8 bases left between them. The CDR3 consists of 16 residues. As DNA, the CDR3 is TGTGCCAGCAGCCAAGATGCGGGGTCGAACACCGGGGAGCTGTTTTTT. It codes for CASSQDAGSNTGELFF.

The rearrangement uses TRBV4-2 and TRBJ1-2; 9 nucleotides match TRBD1. The V gene end was trimmed by 0 bases and the J gene end by 7 bases; junction bases not matched to a gene: 6. The germline CDR1 and CDR2 sequences are LGHNA and YNFKEQ. CDR3 size: 15 residues. The CDR3 DNA follows: TGTGCCAGCAGCCAAGATTACAGGGGGCGTGGTGGCTACACCTTC. This gives the protein CASSQDYRGRGGYTF.

The J gene is TRBJ1-1, the V gene TRBV30, with D uncertain. V lost 2 bases and J lost 1, with 8 bases in between. Germline values: CDR1 GTSNPN, CDR2 SVGIG (reference sequence). CDR3 length: 13 amino acids. The CDR3 here is CAWSSSWNTEAFF. The DNA of the CDR3 is TGTGCCTGGAGTTCCTCTTGGAACACTGAAGCTTTCTTT.

The chain joins TRBV2 to TRBJ1-2; D remains ambiguous. Trimming pared 6 bases from V and 1 base from J, leaving 12 bases between. The germline V gene encodes CDR1 SNHLY and CDR2 FYNNEI. The CDR3 is 14 amino acids. CDR3 nucleotides: TGTGCCAGCAGGCCTGGGCCCCTTAACTATGGCTACACCTTC. It codes for CASRPGPLNYGYTF.

The CDR3 DNA reads as TGTGCCAGCAGTTACCAAGGGGTAGGGTCACCCCTCCACTTT. Translated, it gives CASSYQGVGSPLHF. V and J are TRBV6-5 and TRBJ1-6; tentatively, D is TRBD1 (5 bases). This CDR3 is built from 14 residues. From germline, CDR1 is MNHEY and CDR2 SVGAGI. Deletions cut 2 bases from V and 10 bases from J, with 12 bases between.

J is TRBJ1-4 and V is TRBV7-2; no clear D gene. Trimming took 3 bases from V and 7 from J, leaving 9 bases between them. CDR1 is SGHTA, CDR2 FQGNSA, per germline. This CDR3 has 13 residues. CDR3 sequence: CASSLRSSEKLFF. DNA of the CDR3: TGTGCCAGCAGCTTGAGGTCCTCTGAAAAACTGTTTTTT.

CDR3 loop: CASSPRGRYNEQFF. DNA for the CDR3: TGTGCCAGCAGCCCCCGAGGGAGATACAATGAGCAGTTCTTC. The chain has TRBV9 and TRBJ2-1; D perhaps matches TRBD2 (5 bases). The germline CDR1 and CDR2 sequences are SGDLS and YYNGEE. The CDR3 totals 14 residues. V was clipped by 4 bases and J by 4 bases, with 12 bases between them.

This clone has more than one count but fewer than ten. The chain couples TRBV30 to TRBJ1-3; D ambiguous. Germline assignment: CDR1 GTSNPN and CDR2 SVGIG (reference sequence). CDR3 size: 14 residues. V was pared by 3 bases and J by 2 bases, with 11 bases between. The CDR3 here is CAWSHGVTGNTIYF. CDR3 coding DNA: TGTGCCTGGAGCCACGGGGTCACTGGAAACACCATATATTTT.

This chain connects TRBV21-1 to TRBJ1-2; TRBD1, the table's D call, was not compared with the DNA. TRBV21-1 is described as a pseudogene. The CDR3 length is 14 residues. The CDR3 here is CASSRGQDNYGYTF. For the CDR3, the DNA is TGTGCCAGCAGCAGAGGACAGGATAACTATGGCTACACCTTC.

Note on this clone: Other DNA variants within this sample encode the same CDR3. The CDR3 spells CASSLTGNTEAFF. CDR3 sequence (DNA): TGTGCCAGCAGCCTCACAGGGAACACTGAAGCTTTCTTT. The V gene is TRBV3-1 (or the pseudogene TRBV3-2), the J gene TRBJ1-1, with D possibly being TRBD1 (5 bases). CDR3 length: 13 residues. CDR1 and CDR2 (germline): LGHDT, YNNKEL (reference sequence). V shed 4 bases and J shed 1 base, with 7 bases lying between them.

The chain is built from TRBV19 and TRBJ2-1; 11 bases line up with TRBD1. CDR3 length: 15 amino acids. J was trimmed by 9 bases and V by 3 bases; bases with no gene match: 7. Per the germline V gene, CDR1 is LNHDA and CDR2 is SQIVND (reference sequence). The CDR3 DNA reads TGTGCCAGTAGTATCCCTGGACAGGGGGCCGGTGAGCAGTTCTTC. Translating gives CASSIPGQGAGEQFF.